The T cell receptor beta chain described here comes from a study of CD8 T cells in Susac syndrome. An amount of RNA that ranged from about 0.45 to 1 ug was reverse transcribed with random hexamers. TCRdb processed the immunoSEQ multiplex PCR reads anew with MiXCR; each CDR3 protein has one entry. The table records around 160,000 distinct CDR3 sequences, about 93% of them present only once. The CDR3 spans 19 residues. Germline V gene data show CDR1 as SGHDT and CDR2 as YYEEEE. Trimming at V came to 6 bases and at J to 2 bases, leaving 13 bases not matched to a gene. The authors carried out high-throughput sequencing of TCR beta. They applied it to CD8+ and CD4+ T cells obtained from blood.

This chain uses TRBV5-6 with TRBJ2-6, with 11 bases lining up with TRBD1. This TCR was sampled from a human donor in good health. The sequenced sample was CD4+ T cells from PBMCs. The CDR3 DNA follows: TGTGCCAGCAATGAACCCCGGGACAGGGGGGAACCTGGGGCCAACGTCCTGACTTTC. Translated: CASNEPRDRGEPGANVLTF.